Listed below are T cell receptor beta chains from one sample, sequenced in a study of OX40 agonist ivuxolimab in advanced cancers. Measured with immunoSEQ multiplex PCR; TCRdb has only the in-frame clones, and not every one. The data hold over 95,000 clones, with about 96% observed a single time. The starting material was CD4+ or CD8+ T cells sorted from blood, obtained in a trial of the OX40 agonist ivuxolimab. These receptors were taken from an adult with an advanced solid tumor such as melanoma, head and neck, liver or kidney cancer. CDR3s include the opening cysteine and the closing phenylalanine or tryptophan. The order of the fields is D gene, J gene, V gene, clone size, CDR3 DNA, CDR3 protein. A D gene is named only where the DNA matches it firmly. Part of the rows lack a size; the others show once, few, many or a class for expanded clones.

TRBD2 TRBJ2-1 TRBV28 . TGTGCCAGCAGTCCATCTAGCGGTAGCAATGAGCAGTTCTTC CASSPSSGSNEQFF
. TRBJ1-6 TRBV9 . TGTGCCAGCAGCGTAGGCGCGGAGGGTTTCTCCTATAATTCACCCCTCCACTTT CASSVGAEGFSYNSPLHF
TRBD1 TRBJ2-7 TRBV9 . TGTGCCAGCAGCGCCGGGACAGGGGGTGGTTACGAGCAGTACTTC CASSAGTGGGYEQYF
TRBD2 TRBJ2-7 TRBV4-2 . TGTGCCAGCAGCCAAGAACTAAGCGGGAGCGAGCAGTACTTC CASSQELSGSEQYF
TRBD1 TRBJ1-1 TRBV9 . TGTGCCAGCAGCGTAGAGGGTGGAGGGGGCGGATCGGCTGAAGCTTTCTTT CASSVEGGGGGSAEAFF
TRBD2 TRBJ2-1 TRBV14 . TGTGCCAGCAGCTTACTAGCGGGAGGGTTAAATGAGCAGTTCTTC CASSLLAGGLNEQFF
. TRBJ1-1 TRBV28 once TGTGCCAGCAGTTTCGGAGGGGCTCAATCAAACACTGAAGCTTTCTTT CASSFGGAQSNTEAFF
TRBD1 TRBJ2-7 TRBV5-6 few TGTGCCAGCAGCACCATCCTGACAGGGGCCTACGAGCAGTACTTC CASSTILTGAYEQYF
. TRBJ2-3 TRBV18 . TGTGCCAGCTCACCCCCGAACGACCCTCCGGGCACAGATACGCAGTATTTT CASSPPNDPPGTDTQYF
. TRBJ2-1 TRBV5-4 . TGTGCCAGCGGGGGCCGTACAGACCCTGAGCAGTTCTTC CASGGRTDPEQFF
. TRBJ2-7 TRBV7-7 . TGTGCCAGCAGCTTAGATGAGGGAAACGAGCAGTACTTC CASSLDEGNEQYF
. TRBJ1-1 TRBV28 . TGTGCCACCCAGGCCCCTGGCACTGAAGCTTTCTTT CATQAPGTEAFF
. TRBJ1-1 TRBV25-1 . TGTGCCAGCAGTTCCGACCCCATGAACACTGAAGCTTTCTTT CASSSDPMNTEAFF
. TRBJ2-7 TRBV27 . TGTGCCAGCAGGGGAAGACCGTACGAGCAGTACTTC CASRGRPYEQYF
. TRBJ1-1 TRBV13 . TGTGCCAGCAGCTTAGGCCTAGGACAGTTGAACACTGAAGCTTTCTTT CASSLGLGQLNTEAFF
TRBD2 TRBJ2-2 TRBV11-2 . TGTGCCAGCAGCCCCGGACTAGCGGGTATCACCGGGGAGCTGTTTTTT CASSPGLAGITGELFF
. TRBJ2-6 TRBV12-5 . TGTGCTAGTGGTTCCTCCTATTCGGCTCTGTCTGGGGCCAACGTCCTGACTTTC CASGSSYSALSGANVLTF
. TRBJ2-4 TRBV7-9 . TGTGCCAGCAGCCCGGGGGAGCCCCGAACAAAAAACATTCAGTACTTC CASSPGEPRTKNIQYF
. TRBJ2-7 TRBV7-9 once TGTGCCAGCAGCACGACAGCTCTCAGTCTCTACGAGCAGTACTTC CASSTTALSLYEQYF
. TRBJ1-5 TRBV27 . TGTGCCAGCAGGCTATATAGCAATCAGCCCCAGCATTTT CASRLYSNQPQHF
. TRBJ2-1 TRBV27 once TGTGCCAGCAGCCAAGGGGGGGAGCAGTTCTTC CASSQGGEQFF
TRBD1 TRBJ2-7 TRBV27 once TGTGCCAGCAGTTTAATGCGGGACAGGGGCTCCTACGAGCAGTACTTC CASSLMRDRGSYEQYF
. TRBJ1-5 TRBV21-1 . TGTGCCAGCAGCAAAGGACAGGGGTGCATTCAGCCCCAGCATTTT CASSKGQGCIQPQHF
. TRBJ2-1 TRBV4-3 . TGCGCCAGCAGCCAAGCGCCGGGAAGGGGTCGGGAGCAGTTCTTC CASSQAPGRGREQFF
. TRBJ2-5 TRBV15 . TGTGCCACCAGCAGAGCTTGGGAGGCCTCGGAGACCCAGTACTTC CATSRAWEASETQYF
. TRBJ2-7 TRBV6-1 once TGTGCCACGGAGAACCGAGAGAAGTATTACGAGCAGTACTTC CATENREKYYEQYF
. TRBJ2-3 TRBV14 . TGTGCCAGCAGCCTCATGGGCACAGATACGCAGTATTTT CASSLMGTDTQYF